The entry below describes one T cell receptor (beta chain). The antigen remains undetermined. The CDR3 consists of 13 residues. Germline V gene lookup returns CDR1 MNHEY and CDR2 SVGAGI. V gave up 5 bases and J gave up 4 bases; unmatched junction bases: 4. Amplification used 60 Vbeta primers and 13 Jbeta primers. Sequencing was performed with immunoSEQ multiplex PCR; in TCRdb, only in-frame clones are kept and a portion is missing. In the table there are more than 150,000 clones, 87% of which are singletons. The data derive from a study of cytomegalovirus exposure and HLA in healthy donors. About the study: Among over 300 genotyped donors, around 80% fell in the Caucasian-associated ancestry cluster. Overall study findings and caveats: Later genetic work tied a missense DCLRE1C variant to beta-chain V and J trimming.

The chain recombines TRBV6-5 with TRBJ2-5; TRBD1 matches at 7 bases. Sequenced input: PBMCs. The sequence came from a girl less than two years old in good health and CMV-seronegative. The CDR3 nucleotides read TGTGCCAGCAGTATCCGGGACAGAGAGACCCAGTACTTC. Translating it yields CASSIRDRETQYF.